The rows below give T cell receptor beta chains drawn from one sample of a study of OX40 agonist ivuxolimab in advanced cancers. TCRdb's copy holds only in-frame clones and misses some; the assay was immunoSEQ multiplex PCR. The table has about 110,000 clones, 91% seen once. Here the sequenced sample was CD4+ or CD8+ T cells sorted from blood, taken in a trial of the OX40 agonist ivuxolimab. Receptors were obtained from an adult with an advanced solid tumor such as melanoma, head and neck, liver or kidney cancer. Each CDR3 is given with its conserved first and last residue. A D gene is named only where the DNA matches it firmly. Rows give clone size only sometimes, using once, few, many, or a class for an expanded clone.

cdr3_nt cdr3_aa j_call d_call clone_size v_call
TGTGCCAGTAGTCTCGGTTGGGGACGGGTCGCAACGGAGACCCAGTACTTC CASSLGWGRVATETQYF TRBJ2-5 . . TRBV19
TGTGCCAGTAGTCAAGGGACAGGGAGCGATACGCAGTATTTT CASSQGTGSDTQYF TRBJ2-3 TRBD1 . TRBV19
TGTGCCAGCAGTGGAATTAGTGGCATCGGGGGCCGCGGGGAGCTGTTTTTT CASSGISGIGGRGELFF TRBJ2-2 . . TRBV6-1
TGTGCCAGCAGCTTAAAGGCAAATAATTCACCCCTCCACTTT CASSLKANNSPLHF TRBJ1-6 . . TRBV7-2
TGTGCCTGGAGTGGGGGCAGGGGGTCCACTGAAGCTTTCTTT CAWSGGRGSTEAFF TRBJ1-1 TRBD1 few TRBV30
TGTGCCAGCAGCCGAGAGGCGGGAGGGCCCGGCGAGCAGTACTTC CASSREAGGPGEQYF TRBJ2-7 TRBD2 . TRBV4-2
TGCGCCAGCAGCTATCTAGCGGGGCCAGACTACGAGCAGTACTTC CASSYLAGPDYEQYF TRBJ2-7 TRBD2 . TRBV5-1
TGTGCCAGCAGAGAAGGGTACAATGAGCAGTTCTTC CASREGYNEQFF TRBJ2-1 . once TRBV6-1
TGCAGCGTTGAGTCCCGGCTCACAGATACGCAGTATTTT CSVESRLTDTQYF TRBJ2-3 . . TRBV29-1
TGTGCCAGCAGTGAACTGGGACTAGCAAACTACGAGCAGTACTTC CASSELGLANYEQYF TRBJ2-7 TRBD2 few TRBV6-1
TGTGCCAGCTCACCACCTGGATCCCCGGATGGCTACACCTTC CASSPPGSPDGYTF TRBJ1-2 . once TRBV18
TGTGCCGGGGAGACAGGGGGGGGCGGGGAGCTGTTTTTT CAGETGGGGELFF TRBJ2-2 TRBD1 . TRBV6-1
TGTGCCAGCAGCTTTTGGGGGGACCAGATACGCTACACCTTC CASSFWGDQIRYTF TRBJ1-2 . . TRBV5-4
TGTGCCAGCAGTAGACTAGTTCGCGACAATGAGCAGTTCTTC CASSRLVRDNEQFF TRBJ2-1 . . TRBV6-5
TGTGCCAGCAGCCTGGACAGGGGGCGGTACGAGCAGTACTTC CASSLDRGRYEQYF TRBJ2-7 TRBD1 . TRBV5-6
TGTGCCAGCAGCGTAGGGCCAGCGGTACTTTCGGAGACCCAGTACTTC CASSVGPAVLSETQYF TRBJ2-5 . . TRBV9
TGTGCCAGCAGGTATGGACTCGACAATTCACCCCTCCACTTT CASRYGLDNSPLHF TRBJ1-6 . . TRBV2
TGTGCCAGCAGCTCCCGGGACCCAACTAATGAAAAACTGTTTTTT CASSSRDPTNEKLFF TRBJ1-4 . . TRBV5-5
TGTGCCAGTCAGGGCGGGGGCGCTATGAACACTGAAGCTTTCTTT CASQGGGAMNTEAFF TRBJ1-1 . few TRBV6-5
TGTGCCAGTAGTATAGGGGCTAGCGGCTTGATTCCCGATACGCAGTATTTT CASSIGASGLIPDTQYF TRBJ2-3 TRBD2 . TRBV19
TGTGCCAGCAGTTCCGCTCAGGGCTCTGGAAACACCATATATTTT CASSSAQGSGNTIYF TRBJ1-3 . once TRBV6-1
TGCGCCAACAGCATCGGGACCACAACTAATGAAAAACTGTTTTTT CANSIGTTTNEKLFF TRBJ1-4 . . TRBV5-1
TGTGCCTGGAATCCTGACCCGGGAGGTAACACCGGGGAGCTGTTTTTT CAWNPDPGGNTGELFF TRBJ2-2 TRBD2 . TRBV30
TGCGCCAGCAGCTTATCCTCTCGCGGGGGGGTTGGAGATACGCAGTATTTT CASSLSSRGGVGDTQYF TRBJ2-3 TRBD2 once TRBV5-1
TGTGCCTGGAGTGTTGCGGGGGGCCCAGAGACCCAGTACTTC CAWSVAGGPETQYF TRBJ2-5 TRBD2 . TRBV30
TGTGCCAGCAGCGTGGCGGGTGATAGCGGGAGCCTACTGGGCGAGCAGTACTTC CASSVAGDSGSLLGEQYF TRBJ2-7 TRBD2 . TRBV9
TGTGCCAGCAGTAGCCGTTGGGGGAGGTTATCGAACACCGGGGAGCTGTTTTTT CASSSRWGRLSNTGELFF TRBJ2-2 . . TRBV27
TGTGCCTGGAGTCTGACAGATACGCAGTATTTT CAWSLTDTQYF TRBJ2-3 . . TRBV30
TGTGCCAGTACCTTAAGGGGTAATCAGCCCCAGCATTTT CASTLRGNQPQHF TRBJ1-5 . . TRBV19
TGTGCCAGCAGCTCTGGACAGAGAGGAGACAATGAGCAGTTCTTC CASSSGQRGDNEQFF TRBJ2-1 . . TRBV7-8
TGTGCCAGCAGGATAGCCACGGGGAGGGGCGAAAAACTGTTTTTT CASRIATGRGEKLFF TRBJ1-4 . . TRBV6-6
TGCGCCAGCAGCTTGCTGCCGGGACAAAACAATGAGCAGTTCTTC CASSLLPGQNNEQFF TRBJ2-1 . . TRBV5-1
TGTGCCAGCAGCTTGGCCGCGGGGGCGGGGACTTTCTTT CASSLAAGAGTFF TRBJ1-1 . . TRBV5-6
TGCGCCAGCAGCCAAGATTCTTCCCAACTCTCCTACGAGCAGTACTTC CASSQDSSQLSYEQYF TRBJ2-7 . . TRBV4-1
TGTGCCAGCTCACCACCTGAGATCAATCAGCCCCAGCATTTT CASSPPEINQPQHF TRBJ1-5 . . TRBV18
TGTGCCAGCAGCAAAGGGTGGCTAGCGGAACCCGCCCCAGATACGCAGTATTTT CASSKGWLAEPAPDTQYF TRBJ2-3 . . TRBV21-1
TGTGCCAGCAGCTTAATGATGAGACAGGGACCGACAAATGAAAAACTGTTTTTT CASSLMMRQGPTNEKLFF TRBJ1-4 TRBD1 . TRBV5-8
TGTGCCAGCAGCTTAGGGGCACGGGACAGCAGATGTTTT CASSLGARDSRCF TRBJ2-3 TRBD1 once TRBV11-2
TGTGCCAGCAGCCCGGGACAGGGGCTTGAGCTGTTTTTT CASSPGQGLELFF TRBJ2-2 TRBD1 . TRBV7-9
TGTGCCAGCAGCTTCCCCCCATGGGAGACCCAGTACTTC CASSFPPWETQYF TRBJ2-5 . . TRBV7-2
TGTGCCAGCAGTGCCTCTTCGGGGCTTCTCAATCAGCCCCAGCATTTT CASSASSGLLNQPQHF TRBJ1-5 . . TRBV6-1
TGTGCCAGCAGCAAGTTCCGGGACAGCCTCACAGATACGCAGTATTTT CASSKFRDSLTDTQYF TRBJ2-3 TRBD1 once TRBV9
TGTGCCAGCAGCTTAGAAGGGGGCACTTCACCCCTCCACTTT CASSLEGGTSPLHF TRBJ1-6 TRBD1 . TRBV7-9
TGTGCCATCAGCCGTACTAGCGGGAGAGATACGCAGTATTTT CAISRTSGRDTQYF TRBJ2-3 TRBD2 . TRBV10-3
TGTGCCAGTAGTATAGGCGGCGCCCGGGCGGACTATGGCTACACCTTC CASSIGGARADYGYTF TRBJ1-2 . . TRBV19
TGTGCCAGCTGTCGGGACAGGGGTTTGCTGCGTGGCTACACCTTC CASCRDRGLLRGYTF TRBJ1-2 TRBD1 . TRBV13
TGTGCCACCAGCAGAGATCGCCAGGGTGGGGAAAAACTGTTTTTT CATSRDRQGGEKLFF TRBJ1-4 . . TRBV15
TGCGCCAGCAGCTTGGTCTTAGCGGGAGCGGGCTACAATGAGCAGTTCTTC CASSLVLAGAGYNEQFF TRBJ2-1 TRBD2 . TRBV5-1
TGTGCCAGCAGCTTAGACACCCACACAGATACGCAGTATTTT CASSLDTHTDTQYF TRBJ2-3 . . TRBV7-9
TGTGCCTGGAGACCCCGTGGAGAGACCCAGTACTTC CAWRPRGETQYF TRBJ2-5 . . TRBV30
TGTGCCAGCTCACCAGTATTTCTGGGAACGGGACAGTCTCTTTACTTC CASSPVFLGTGQSLYF TRBJ2-5 TRBD1 . TRBV18
TGTGCCAGCAGTTTTTCGGCAGGGCGGGAAAAACTGTTTTTT CASSFSAGREKLFF TRBJ1-4 . . TRBV27